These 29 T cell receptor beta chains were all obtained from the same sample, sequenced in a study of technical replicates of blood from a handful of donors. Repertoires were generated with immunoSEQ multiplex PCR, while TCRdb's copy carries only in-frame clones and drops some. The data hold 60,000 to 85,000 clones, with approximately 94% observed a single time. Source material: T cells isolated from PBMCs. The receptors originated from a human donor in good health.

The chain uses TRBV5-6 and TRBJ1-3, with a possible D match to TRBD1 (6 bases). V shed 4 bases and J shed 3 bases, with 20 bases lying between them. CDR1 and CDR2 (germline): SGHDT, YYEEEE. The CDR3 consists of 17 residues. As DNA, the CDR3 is TGTGCCAGCAGCCCTGGGGGACACTGGCCCCTTGGAAACACCATATATTTT. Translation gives CASSPGGHWPLGNTIYF. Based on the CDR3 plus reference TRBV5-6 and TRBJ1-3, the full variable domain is DAGVTQSPTHLIKTRGQQVTLRCSPKSGHDTVSWYQQALGQGPQFIFQYYEEEERQRGNFPDRFSGHQFPNYSSELNVNALLLGDSALYLCASSPGGHWPLGNTIYFGEGSWLTVV.

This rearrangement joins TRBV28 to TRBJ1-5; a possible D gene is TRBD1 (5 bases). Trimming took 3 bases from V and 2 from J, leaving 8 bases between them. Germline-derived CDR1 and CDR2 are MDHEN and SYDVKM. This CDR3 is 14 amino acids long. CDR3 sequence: CASSLGGGNQPQHF. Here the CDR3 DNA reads TGTGCCAGCAGTTTGGGAGGGGGCAATCAGCCCCAGCATTTT.

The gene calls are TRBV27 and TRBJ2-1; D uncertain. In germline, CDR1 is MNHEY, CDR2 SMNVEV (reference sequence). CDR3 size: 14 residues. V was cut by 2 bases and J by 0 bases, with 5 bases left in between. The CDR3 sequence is CASSLRSSYNEQFF. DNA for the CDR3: TGTGCCAGCAGTTTAAGGAGCTCCTACAATGAGCAGTTCTTC.

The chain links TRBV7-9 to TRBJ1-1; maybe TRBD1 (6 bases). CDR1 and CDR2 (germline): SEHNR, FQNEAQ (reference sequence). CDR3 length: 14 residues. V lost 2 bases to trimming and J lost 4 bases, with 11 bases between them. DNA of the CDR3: TGTGCCAGCAGCTTAAAGGGGGAGGGCACTGAAGCTTTCTTT. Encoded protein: CASSLKGEGTEAFF.

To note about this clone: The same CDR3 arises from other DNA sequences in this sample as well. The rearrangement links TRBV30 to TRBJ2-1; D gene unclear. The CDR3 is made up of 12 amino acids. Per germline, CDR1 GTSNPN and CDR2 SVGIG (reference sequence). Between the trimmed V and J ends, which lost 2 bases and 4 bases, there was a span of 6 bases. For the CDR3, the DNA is TGTGCCTGGAGTAGCCTATACAATGAGCAGTTCTTC. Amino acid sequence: CAWSSLYNEQFF.

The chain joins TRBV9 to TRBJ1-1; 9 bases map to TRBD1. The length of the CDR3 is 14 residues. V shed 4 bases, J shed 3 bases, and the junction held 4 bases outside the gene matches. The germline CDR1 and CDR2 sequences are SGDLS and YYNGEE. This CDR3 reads CASSSDRGYTEAFF. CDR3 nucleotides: TGTGCCAGCAGCAGTGACAGGGGGTACACTGAAGCTTTCTTT.

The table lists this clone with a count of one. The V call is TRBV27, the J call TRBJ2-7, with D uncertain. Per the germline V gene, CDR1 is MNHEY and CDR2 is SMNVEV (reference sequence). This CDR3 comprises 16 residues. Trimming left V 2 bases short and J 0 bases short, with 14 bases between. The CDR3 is CASSLNSQANSYEQYF. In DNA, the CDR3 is TGTGCCAGCAGTTTAAATTCGCAGGCGAACTCCTACGAGCAGTACTTC.

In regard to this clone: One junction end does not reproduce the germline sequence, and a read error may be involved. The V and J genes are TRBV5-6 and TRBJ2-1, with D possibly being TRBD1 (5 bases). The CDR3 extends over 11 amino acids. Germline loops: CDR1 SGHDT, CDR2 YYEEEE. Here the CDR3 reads CASSSRQTWVF. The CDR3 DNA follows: TGTGCCAGCAGCTCCCGACAGACTTGGGTCTTC.

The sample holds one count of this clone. The CDR3: CASSEVGFSDNQPQHF. The CDR3 DNA sequence: TGTGCCAGCAGTGAAGTGGGTTTTAGCGACAATCAGCCCCAGCATTTT. The chain is built from TRBV2 and TRBJ1-5; no firm D call. The CDR3 length is 16 residues. Germline V CDR1 and CDR2: SNHLY, FYNNEI. V lost 1 base and J lost 3, with 13 bases in between.

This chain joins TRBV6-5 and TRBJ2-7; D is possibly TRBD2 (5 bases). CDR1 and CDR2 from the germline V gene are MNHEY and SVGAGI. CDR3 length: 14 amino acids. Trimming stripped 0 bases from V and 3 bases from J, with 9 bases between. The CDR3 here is CASSYSADLYEQYF. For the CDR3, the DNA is TGTGCCAGCAGTTACTCAGCGGATCTCTACGAGCAGTACTTC.

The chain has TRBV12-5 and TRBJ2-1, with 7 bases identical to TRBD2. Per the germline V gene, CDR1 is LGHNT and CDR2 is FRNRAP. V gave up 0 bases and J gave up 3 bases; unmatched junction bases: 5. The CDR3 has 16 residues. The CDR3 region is CASGLVLSGDYNEQFF. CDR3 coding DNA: TGTGCTAGTGGTTTGGTACTAAGCGGGGACTACAATGAGCAGTTCTTC.

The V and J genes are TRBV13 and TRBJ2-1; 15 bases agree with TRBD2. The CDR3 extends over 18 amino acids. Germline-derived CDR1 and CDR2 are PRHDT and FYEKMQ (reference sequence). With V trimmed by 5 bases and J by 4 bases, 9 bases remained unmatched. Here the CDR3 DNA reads TGTGCCAGCAGCCGTGCCGGGACTAGCGGGAGGTTATACAATGAGCAGTTCTTC. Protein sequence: CASSRAGTSGRLYNEQFF.

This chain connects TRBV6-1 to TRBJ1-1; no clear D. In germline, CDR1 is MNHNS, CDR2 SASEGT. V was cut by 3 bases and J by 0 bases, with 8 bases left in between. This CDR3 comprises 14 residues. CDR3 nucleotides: TGTGCCAGCAGTGACCCTACAGTGAACACTGAAGCTTTCTTT. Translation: CASSDPTVNTEAFF.

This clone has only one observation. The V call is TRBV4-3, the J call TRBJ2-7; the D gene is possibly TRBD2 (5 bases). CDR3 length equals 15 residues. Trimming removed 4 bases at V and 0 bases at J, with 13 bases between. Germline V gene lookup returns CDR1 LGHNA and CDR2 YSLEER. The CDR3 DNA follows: TGCGCCAGCAGCCCCTTCACCGGGATCTCCTACGAGCAGTACTTC. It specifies CASSPFTGISYEQYF.

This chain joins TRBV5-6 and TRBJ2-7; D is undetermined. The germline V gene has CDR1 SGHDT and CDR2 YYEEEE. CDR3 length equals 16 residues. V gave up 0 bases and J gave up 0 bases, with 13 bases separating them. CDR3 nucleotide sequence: TGTGCCAGCAGCTTGGCTATCGCGGAGAGCTCCTACGAGCAGTACTTC. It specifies CASSLAIAESSYEQYF.

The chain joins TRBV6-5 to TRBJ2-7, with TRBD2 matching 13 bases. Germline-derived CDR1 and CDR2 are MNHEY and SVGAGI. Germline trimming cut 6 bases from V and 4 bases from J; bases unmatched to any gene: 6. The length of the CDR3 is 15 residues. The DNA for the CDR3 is TGTGCCAGCAGGGGACTAGCGGGAAGTGTTTACGAGCAGTACTTC. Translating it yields CASRGLAGSVYEQYF.

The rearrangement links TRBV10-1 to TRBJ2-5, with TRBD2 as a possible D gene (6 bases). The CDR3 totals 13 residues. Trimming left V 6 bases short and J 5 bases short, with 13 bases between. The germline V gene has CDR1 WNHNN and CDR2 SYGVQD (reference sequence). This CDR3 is CASSHGSPETQYF. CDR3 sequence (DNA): TGCGCCAGCAGCCACGGGAGCCCGGAGACCCAGTACTTC.

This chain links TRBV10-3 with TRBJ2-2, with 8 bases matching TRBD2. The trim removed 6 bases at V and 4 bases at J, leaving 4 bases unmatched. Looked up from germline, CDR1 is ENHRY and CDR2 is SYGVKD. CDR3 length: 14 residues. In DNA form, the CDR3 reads TGTGCCATCAGAGTGACTAGCGTCACCGGGGAGCTGTTTTTT. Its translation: CAIRVTSVTGELFF.

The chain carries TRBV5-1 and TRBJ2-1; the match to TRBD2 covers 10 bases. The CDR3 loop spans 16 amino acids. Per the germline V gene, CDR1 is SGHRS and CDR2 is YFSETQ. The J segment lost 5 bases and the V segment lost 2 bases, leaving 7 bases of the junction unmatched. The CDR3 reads CASSLGSGRVNNEQFF. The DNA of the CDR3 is TGCGCCAGCAGCTTAGGAAGCGGGAGGGTTAACAATGAGCAGTTCTTC. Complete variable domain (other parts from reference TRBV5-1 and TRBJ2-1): KAGVTQTPRYLIKTRGQQVTLSCSPISGHRSVSWYQQTPGQGLQFLFEYFSETQRNKGNFPGRFSGRQFSNSRSEMNVSTLELGDSALYLCASSLGSGRVNNEQFFGPGTRLTVL.

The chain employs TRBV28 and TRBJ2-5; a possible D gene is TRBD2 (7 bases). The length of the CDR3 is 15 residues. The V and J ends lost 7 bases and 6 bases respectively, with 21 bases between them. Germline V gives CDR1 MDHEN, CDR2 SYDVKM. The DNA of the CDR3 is TGTGCCAGCACCTTTATTGGGGGGGCGGGAAAGACCCAGTACTTC. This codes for CASTFIGGAGKTQYF.

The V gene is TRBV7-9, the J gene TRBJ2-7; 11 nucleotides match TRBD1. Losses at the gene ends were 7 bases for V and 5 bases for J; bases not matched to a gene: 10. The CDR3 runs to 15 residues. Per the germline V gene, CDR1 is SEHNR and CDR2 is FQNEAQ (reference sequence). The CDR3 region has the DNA TGTGCCAGCACCGGACAGGGGGCGTTCAGCCACGAGCAGTACTTC. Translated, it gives CASTGQGAFSHEQYF.

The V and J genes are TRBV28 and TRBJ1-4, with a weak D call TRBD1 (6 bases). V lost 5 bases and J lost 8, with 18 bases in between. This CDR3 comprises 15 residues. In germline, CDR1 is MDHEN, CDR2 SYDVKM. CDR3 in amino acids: CASSDSTGSGEKLFF. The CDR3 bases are TGTGCCAGCAGTGACTCTACAGGGTCGGGGGAAAAACTGTTTTTT.

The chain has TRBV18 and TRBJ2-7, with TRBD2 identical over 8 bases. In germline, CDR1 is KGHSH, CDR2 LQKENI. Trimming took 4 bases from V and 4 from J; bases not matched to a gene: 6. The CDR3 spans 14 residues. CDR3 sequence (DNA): TGTGCCAGCTCACATCCCCTAGCGGGTTACGAGCAGTACTTC. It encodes CASSHPLAGYEQYF. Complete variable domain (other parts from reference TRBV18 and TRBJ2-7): NAGVMQNPRHLVRRRGQEARLRCSPMKGHSHVYWYRQLPEEGLKFMVYLQKENIIDESGMPKERFSAEFPKEGPSILRIQQVVRGDSAAYFCASSHPLAGYEQYFGPGTRLTVT.

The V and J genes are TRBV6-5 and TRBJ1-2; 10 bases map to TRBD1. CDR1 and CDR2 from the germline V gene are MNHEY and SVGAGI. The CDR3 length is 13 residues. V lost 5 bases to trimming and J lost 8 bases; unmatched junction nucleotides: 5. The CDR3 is CASSPGTGEGYTF. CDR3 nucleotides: TGTGCCAGCAGTCCCGGGACAGGGGAAGGCTACACCTTC.

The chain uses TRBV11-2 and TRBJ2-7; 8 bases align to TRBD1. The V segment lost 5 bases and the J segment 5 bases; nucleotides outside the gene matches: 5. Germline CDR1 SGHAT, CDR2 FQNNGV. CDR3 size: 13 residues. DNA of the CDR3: TGTGCCAGCAGCATGGGACAGGAAGACGAGCAGTACTTC. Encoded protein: CASSMGQEDEQYF. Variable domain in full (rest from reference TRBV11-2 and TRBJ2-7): EAGVAQSPRYKIIEKRQSVAFWCNPISGHATLYWYQQILGQGPKLLIQFQNNGVVDDSQLPKDRFSAERLKGVDSTLKIQPAKLEDSAVYLCASSMGQEDEQYFGPGTRLTVT.

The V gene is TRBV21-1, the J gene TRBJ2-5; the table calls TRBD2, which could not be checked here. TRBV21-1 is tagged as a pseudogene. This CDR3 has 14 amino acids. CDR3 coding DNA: TGTGCCAGCAGCAAGGAGGGGTTGGGGGAGACCCAGTACTTC. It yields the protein CASSKEGLGETQYF.

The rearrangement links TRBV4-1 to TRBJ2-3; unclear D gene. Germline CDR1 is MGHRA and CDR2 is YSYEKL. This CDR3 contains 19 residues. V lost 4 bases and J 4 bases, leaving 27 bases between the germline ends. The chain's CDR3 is CASSPGRNSGTLGADTQYF. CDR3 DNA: TGCGCCAGCAGCCCCGGTCGTAACTCAGGAACCCTCGGCGCAGATACGCAGTATTTT.

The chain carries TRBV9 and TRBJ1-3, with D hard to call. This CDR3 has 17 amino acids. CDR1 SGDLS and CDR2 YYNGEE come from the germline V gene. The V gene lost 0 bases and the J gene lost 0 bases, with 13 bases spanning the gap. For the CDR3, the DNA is TGTGCCAGCAGCGTAGACCCCGTGAGGAGCTCTGGAAACACCATATATTTT. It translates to CASSVDPVRSSGNTIYF.

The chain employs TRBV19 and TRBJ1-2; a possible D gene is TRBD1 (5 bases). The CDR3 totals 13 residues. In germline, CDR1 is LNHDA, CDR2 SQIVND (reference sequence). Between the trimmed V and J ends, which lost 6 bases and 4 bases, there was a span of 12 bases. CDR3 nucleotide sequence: TGTGCCAGTAGAAGCATGACAGCCTATGGCTACACCTTC. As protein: CASRSMTAYGYTF.